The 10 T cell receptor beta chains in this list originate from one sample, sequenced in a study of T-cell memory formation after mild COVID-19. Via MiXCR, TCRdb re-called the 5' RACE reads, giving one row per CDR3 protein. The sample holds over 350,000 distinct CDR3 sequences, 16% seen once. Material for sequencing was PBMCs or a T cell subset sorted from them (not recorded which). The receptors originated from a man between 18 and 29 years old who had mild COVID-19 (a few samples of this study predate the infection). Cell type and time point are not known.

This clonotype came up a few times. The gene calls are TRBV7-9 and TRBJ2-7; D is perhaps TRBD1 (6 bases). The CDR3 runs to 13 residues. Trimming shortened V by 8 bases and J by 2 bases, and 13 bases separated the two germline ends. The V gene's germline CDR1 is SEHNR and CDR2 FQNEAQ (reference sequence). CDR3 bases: TGTGCCAGCGAGGGGGACCACACCTACGAGCAGTACTTC. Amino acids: CASEGDHTYEQYF.

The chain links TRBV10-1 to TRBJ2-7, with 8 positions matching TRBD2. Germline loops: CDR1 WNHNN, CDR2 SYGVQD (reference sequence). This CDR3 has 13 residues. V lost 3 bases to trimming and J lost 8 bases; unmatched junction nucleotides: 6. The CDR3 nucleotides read TGCGCCAGCAGTGATGGACTAGCCTTAAAGCAGTACTTC. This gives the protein CASSDGLALKQYF.

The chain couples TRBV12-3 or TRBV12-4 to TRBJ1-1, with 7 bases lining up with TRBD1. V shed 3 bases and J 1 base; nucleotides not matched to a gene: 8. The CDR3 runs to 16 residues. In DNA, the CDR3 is TGTGCCAGCAGTTTTAAGTTTGGGACAGAGAACACTGAAGCTTTCTTT. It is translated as CASSFKFGTENTEAFF.

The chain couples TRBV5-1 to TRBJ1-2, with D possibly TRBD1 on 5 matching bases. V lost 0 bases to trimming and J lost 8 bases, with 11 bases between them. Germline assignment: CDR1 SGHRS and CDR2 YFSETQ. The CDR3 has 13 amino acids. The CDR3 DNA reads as TGCGCCAGCAGCTTGGTCAGGGTTGGCGGCTACACCTTC. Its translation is CASSLVRVGGYTF.

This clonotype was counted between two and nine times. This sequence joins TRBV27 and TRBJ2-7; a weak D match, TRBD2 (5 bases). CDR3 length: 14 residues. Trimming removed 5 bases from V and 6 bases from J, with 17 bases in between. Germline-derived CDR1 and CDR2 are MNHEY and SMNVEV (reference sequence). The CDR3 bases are TGTGCCAGCAGTCCAGGCATTCGAGGAGGCGAGCAGTACTTC. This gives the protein CASSPGIRGGEQYF.

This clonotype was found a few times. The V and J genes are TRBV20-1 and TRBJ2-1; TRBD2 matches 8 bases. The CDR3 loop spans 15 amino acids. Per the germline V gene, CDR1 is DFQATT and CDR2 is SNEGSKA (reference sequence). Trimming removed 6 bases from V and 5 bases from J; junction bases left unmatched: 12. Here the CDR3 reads CSAPDRGGLNNEQFF. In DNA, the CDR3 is TGCAGTGCGCCTGACCGGGGGGGCCTTAACAATGAGCAGTTCTTC.

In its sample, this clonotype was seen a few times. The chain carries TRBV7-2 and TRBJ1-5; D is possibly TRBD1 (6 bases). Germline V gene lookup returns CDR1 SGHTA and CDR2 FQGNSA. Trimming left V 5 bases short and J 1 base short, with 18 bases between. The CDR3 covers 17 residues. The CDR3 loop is CASSLDSGAPSNQPQHF. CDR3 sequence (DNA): TGTGCCAGCAGCCTTGATTCAGGGGCTCCAAGCAATCAGCCCCAGCATTTT.

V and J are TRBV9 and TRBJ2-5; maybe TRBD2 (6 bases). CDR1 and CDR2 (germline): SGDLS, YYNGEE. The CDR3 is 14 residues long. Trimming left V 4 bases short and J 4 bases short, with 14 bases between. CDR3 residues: CASSPVGGAETQYF. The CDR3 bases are TGTGCCAGCAGCCCGGTTGGAGGGGCAGAGACCCAGTACTTC.

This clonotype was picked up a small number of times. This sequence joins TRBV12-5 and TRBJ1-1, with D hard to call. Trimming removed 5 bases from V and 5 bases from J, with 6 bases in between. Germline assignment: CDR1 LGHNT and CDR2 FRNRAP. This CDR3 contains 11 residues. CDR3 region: CASGPQTEAFF. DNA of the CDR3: TGTGCTAGTGGTCCCCAGACTGAAGCTTTCTTT.

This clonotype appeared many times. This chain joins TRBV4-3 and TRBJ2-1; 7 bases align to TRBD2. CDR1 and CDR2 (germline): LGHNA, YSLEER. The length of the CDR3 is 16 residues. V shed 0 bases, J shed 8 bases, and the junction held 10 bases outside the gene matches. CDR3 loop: CASSQDRAGRDDEQFF. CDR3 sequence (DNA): TGCGCCAGCAGCCAAGATCGGGCAGGGAGGGATGATGAGCAGTTCTTC.